This T cell receptor beta chain was retrieved from a study of CXCR3-negative and CXCR3-positive naive CD8 T cells. Overall study context: TRB reads totalled about 150 million, about 1.5 +/- 0.3 million per library. Study-wide findings and caveats: Similar TRBV-TRBJ gene usage was seen in naive CXCR3-negative and CXCR3-positive cells, but not in memory cells. Much lower diversity was found in memory CD8+ cells, while both naive subsets had comparably high diversity.

The CDR3 loop spans 14 amino acids. The germline CDR1 and CDR2 sequences are MGHRA and YSYEKL. As regards this clonotype: Antigen specificity is unknown.

Triplicates of 300,000 cells were sorted from each CD8+ T cell subset. The libraries of TRB cDNA were prepared using 5' RACE with UMI labels. TCRdb processed the 5' RACE reads again and assigns one entry to each CDR3 protein, with no DNA. The listing records around 41,000 distinct CDR3 sequences. The rearrangement links TRBV4-1 to TRBJ2-7. Sample: memory CD8+ T cells from blood. This clonotype was sampled from a human donor in good health. Some clones in this sample may be carry-over from other donors' samples. The CDR3 loop is CASSQVETAYEQYF.